The 11 T cell receptor beta chains below come from one sample, sequenced in a study of blood T cell repertoires in COVID-19. Here immunoSEQ multiplex PCR was the method, and the copy in TCRdb shows in-frame clones only, minus some. The sample shows just under 350,000 clones, 88% of them seen only once. Sequenced input: peripheral blood. These receptors were collected from a woman in her 70s with COVID-19, enrolled during active disease.

J is TRBJ1-6 and V is TRBV18; 7 bases line up with TRBD1. Germline assignment: CDR1 KGHSH and CDR2 LQKENI. The V gene end was trimmed by 0 bases and the J gene end by 7 bases; junction bases not matched to a gene: 6. CDR3 length equals 16 residues. The CDR3 here is CASSPPNRGENSPLHF. Here the CDR3 DNA reads TGTGCCAGCTCACCACCAAACAGGGGCGAGAATTCACCCCTCCACTTT.

The chain employs TRBV15 and TRBJ1-5, with D uncertain. The CDR3 consists of 17 residues. CDR1 and CDR2 (germline): LNHNV, YYDKDF (reference sequence). V was shortened by 0 bases and J by 2 bases, with 14 bases between the two germline ends. The CDR3 sequence is CATSRDRVQWGNQPQHF. In nucleotides, the CDR3 is TGTGCCACCAGCAGAGATAGAGTACAGTGGGGCAATCAGCCCCAGCATTTT.

The chain joins TRBV20-1 to TRBJ2-3, with D possibly matching TRBD2 (7 bases). V lost 3 bases, J lost 2 bases, and 12 bases lay in between. The CDR3 loop spans 14 amino acids. Germline-derived CDR1 and CDR2 are DFQATT and SNEGSKA (reference sequence). This CDR3 is CSASRGGVTDTQYF. In nucleotides, the CDR3 is TGCAGTGCTAGTAGGGGGGGGGTCACAGATACGCAGTATTTT.

This clone was counted only a few times. This chain joins TRBV4-3 and TRBJ1-2; 7 bases align to TRBD1. The V gene end was trimmed by 3 bases and the J gene end by 4 bases; junction bases not matched to a gene: 5. CDR1 and CDR2 from the germline V gene are LGHNA and YSLEER. The CDR3 runs to 14 residues. The CDR3 sequence: CASSQLDRSYGYTF. CDR3 nucleotide sequence: TGCGCCAGCAGCCAGCTGGACAGGAGCTATGGCTACACCTTC.

This chain links TRBV27 with TRBJ2-3; D perhaps matches TRBD2 (7 bases). Germline V lookup: CDR1 MNHEY, CDR2 SMNVEV (reference sequence). V lost 7 bases, J lost 2 bases, and 16 bases lay in between. The CDR3 contains 15 residues. The CDR3 nucleotides are TGTGCCAGCACCCCGGGGGGCGGATTCACAGATACGCAGTATTTT. Protein sequence: CASTPGGGFTDTQYF.

This clone was recorded a few times. CDR3 nucleotides: TGTGCCAGCAGTGAGGACGGGACAGAGGGGAAACTGTTTTTT. It codes for CASSEDGTEGKLFF. The chain combines TRBV2 with TRBJ1-4; 7 bases agree with TRBD1. The germline V gene encodes CDR1 SNHLY and CDR2 FYNNEI. The V segment lost 3 bases and the J segment 11 bases; nucleotides outside the gene matches: 9. This CDR3 region has 14 residues.

The V and J genes are TRBV3-1 (or the pseudogene TRBV3-2) and TRBJ1-1; 8 bases match TRBD1. The CDR3 extends over 14 amino acids. Germline CDR1 LGHDT, CDR2 YNNKEL (reference sequence). After removal of 0 bases from V and 8 bases from J, the junction contained 5 bases not matched to a gene. In nucleotides, the CDR3 is TGTGCCAGCAGCCAAGACGACAGGGGTCAAGAAGCTTTCTTT. Protein sequence: CASSQDDRGQEAFF.

This sequence joins TRBV30 and TRBJ1-6, with TRBD1 as a possible D gene (6 bases). The CDR3 totals 16 residues. The germline V gene has CDR1 GTSNPN and CDR2 SVGIG (reference sequence). V was shortened by 3 bases and J by 7 bases, with 19 bases between the two germline ends. CDR3 sequence reads: CAWRTGGGASNSPLHF. The DNA for the CDR3 is TGTGCCTGGAGAACCGGAGGGGGGGCGTCGAATTCACCCCTCCACTTT.

The chain is built from TRBV3-1 (or the pseudogene TRBV3-2) and TRBJ2-5, with no clear D. The CDR3 is 13 amino acids. The V end lost 1 base, the J end lost 6 bases, and 9 bases lay between the germline ends. Germline lookup yields CDR1 LGHDT and CDR2 YNNKEL (reference sequence). CDR3 in amino acids: CASSQAPLQTQYF. The CDR3 bases are TGTGCCAGCAGCCAAGCCCCCCTACAGACCCAGTACTTC.

This sequence joins TRBV28 and TRBJ1-1, with TRBD1 as a possible D gene (6 bases). The germline gives CDR1 MDHEN, CDR2 SYDVKM. V shed 6 bases and J shed 0 bases, with 11 bases lying between them. The CDR3 is 14 amino acids. CDR3 residues: CASRNRAMNTEAFF. CDR3 sequence (DNA): TGTGCCAGCAGGAACAGGGCGATGAACACTGAAGCTTTCTTT.

CDR3 DNA: TGCGCCAGCAGCTTGGACAACCTCTATGGCTACACCTTC. As protein: CASSLDNLYGYTF. The V gene is TRBV5-1, the J gene TRBJ1-2; D is uncertain. Germline CDR1 reads SGHRS; CDR2 reads YFSETQ. The CDR3 totals 13 residues. The V end was cut by 0 bases, the J end by 4 bases, with 7 bases between.